One and the same sample provided the 20 T cell receptor beta chains below, sequenced in a study of glioma-infiltrating T cells (dated by TCRdb to about 2016). Sequencing relied on an Illumina MiSeq. The iRepertoire nested amplicon-rescue multiplex PCR (arm-PCR) platform was used to amplify TCR alpha and beta CDR3 regions from RNA. TCRdb reanalyzed the raw reads on its own, using fastp at Q25 for trimming and MiXCR for clone calling, and kept in-frame beta chains. Rows are combined by CDR3 protein, so each entry shows the most common genes and DNA. For this sample there are about 380,000 distinct CDR3 sequences; roughly 41% appear just once. The ten largest account for approximately 12% of the sample. Material: glioma tissue, nonneoplastic brain tissue, or PBMCs (not recorded which). Source of these receptors: a human donor with low-grade glioma or glioblastoma, undergoing nonglioma brain surgery, or in good health (not recorded which).

Comments on this clonotype: This may be a read error: a much more frequent sequence differs by one nucleotide. The chain uses TRBV6-1 and TRBJ1-5, with 10 nucleotides matching TRBD1. CDR3 length: 14 residues. Trimming removed 7 bases from V and 5 bases from J; junction bases left unmatched: 5. Germline loops: CDR1 MNHNS, CDR2 SASEGT. This CDR3 reads CASMGGTGDQPQHF. Written as DNA, the CDR3 is TGTGCCAGCATGGGAGGGACAGGGGATCAGCCCCAGCATTTT.

V is TRBV4-1 and J is TRBJ1-1; D is possibly TRBD1 (5 bases). Trimming pared 0 bases from V and 5 bases from J, leaving 13 bases between. The CDR3 has 15 residues. Germline V gene data show CDR1 as MGHRA and CDR2 as YSYEKL. CDR3 protein: CASSQDSGYWTEAFF. The DNA for the CDR3 is TGCGCCAGCAGCCAAGATTCAGGGTATTGGACTGAAGCTTTCTTT.

The rearrangement uses TRBV19 and TRBJ1-1; no firm D call. CDR1 and CDR2 (germline): LNHDA, SQIVND (reference sequence). The germline V and J ends were trimmed by 8 bases and 2 bases, with 12 bases remaining between them. The CDR3 extends over 13 amino acids. The DNA for the CDR3 is TGTGCCAGTGGTGCAGTTTACAACACTGAAGCTTTCTTT. Its protein product is CASGAVYNTEAFF.

This clonotype was recorded a few times. DNA of the CDR3: TGTGCCAGCTCACCACGGGGCGGGGTCTACAATGAGCAGTTCTTC. Its translation is CASSPRGGVYNEQFF. The chain employs TRBV18 and TRBJ2-1; a weak D match, TRBD2 (6 bases). Looked up from germline, CDR1 is KGHSH and CDR2 is LQKENI. This CDR3 spans 15 amino acids. V was clipped by 1 base and J by 3 bases, with 10 bases between them.

This clonotype has a handful of counts. The chain has TRBV7-2 and TRBJ1-2; no clear D. The CDR3 consists of 14 residues. The V end lost 3 bases, the J end lost 2 bases, and 10 bases lay between the germline ends. Germline CDR1 SGHTA, CDR2 FQGNSA. The CDR3 spells CASSLDRWNYGYTF. The DNA for the CDR3 is TGTGCCAGCAGCTTGGATCGCTGGAACTATGGCTACACCTTC.

This clonotype was observed many times. This chain links TRBV28 with TRBJ2-3, with a weak D call TRBD2 (5 bases). Germline V gene sequence: CDR1 MDHEN, CDR2 SYDVKM. The CDR3 is made up of 16 amino acids. Trimming cost V 6 bases and J 0 bases, with 16 bases left between them. The DNA for the CDR3 is TGTGCCAGCAGACCCTACGGGGATCCTAGCACAGATACGCAGTATTTT. Amino acids: CASRPYGDPSTDTQYF.

To note about this clonotype: At one boundary the junction diverges from the germline segment, which might be a read error. Written as DNA, the CDR3 is TGTGCCAGCACCTATTCGGAGGATTCACCCCTCCACTTC. This translates into CASTYSEDSPLHF. The gene calls are TRBV27 and TRBJ2-7; TRBD2 is a possible D gene (5 bases). The CDR3 contains 13 residues. Germline CDR1 MNHEY, CDR2 SMNVEV (reference sequence).

The chain joins TRBV7-2 to TRBJ2-1; TRBD2 aligns across 8 bases. After removal of 2 bases from V and 5 bases from J, the junction contained 11 bases not matched to a gene. Germline CDR1 reads SGHTA; CDR2 reads FQGNSA. This CDR3 is 17 amino acids long. This CDR3 is CASSLRSGSMGHNEQFF. The CDR3 DNA is TGTGCCAGCAGCTTAAGAAGCGGGAGCATGGGCCACAATGAGCAGTTCTTC.

With regard to this clonotype: One end of the junction varies from germline; a read error may be responsible. The chain couples TRBV28 to TRBJ1-3; D gene unclear. The length of the CDR3 is 14 residues. Germline CDR1 MDHEN, CDR2 SYDVKM. This CDR3 is CASGFLHSGNTIYF. The CDR3 DNA follows: TGTGCCAGCGGTTTCCTTCACTCTGGAAACACCATATATTTT.

Many counts were recorded for this clonotype. This chain connects TRBV27 to TRBJ1-6, with TRBD1 matching 8 bases. After removal of 5 bases from V and 9 bases from J, the junction contained 9 bases not matched to a gene. The CDR3 totals 15 residues. Germline-derived CDR1 and CDR2 are MNHEY and SMNVEV (reference sequence). The CDR3 sequence: CASSPKTGVGSPLHF. The CDR3 nucleotides read TGTGCCAGCAGTCCCAAGACAGGGGTTGGTTCACCCCTCCACTTT.

This clonotype was counted many times. An end of the junction differs from the germline gene, which may be a read error. This chain joins TRBV7-7 and TRBJ1-5; no definite D call. The length of the CDR3 is 13 residues. The germline V gene encodes CDR1 SSHAT and CDR2 FNYEAQ (reference sequence). The CDR3 loop is CASSLEAGQPQHF. Written as DNA, the CDR3 is TGTGCTAGCAGCTTAGAGGCAGGACAGCCCCAGCATTTT. The full variable domain, rest sourced from reference TRBV7-7 and TRBJ1-5, is GAGVSQSPRYKVTKRGQDVTLRCDPISSHATLYWYQQALGQGPEFLTYFNYEAQPDKSGLPSDRFSAERPEGSISTLTIQRTEQRDSAMYRCASSLEAGQPQHFGDGTRLSIL.

V usage is TRBV20-1 and J usage is TRBJ2-7; 13 nucleotides match TRBD2. Germline assignment: CDR1 DFQATT and CDR2 SNEGSKA (reference sequence). The length of the CDR3 is 18 residues. Unmatched junction bases numbered 11, after V lost 3 bases and J lost 0 bases. DNA for the CDR3: TGCAGTGCTAGCCGGAAACTAGCGGGAGGGCCCCCCTCCTACGAGCAGTACTTC. Its protein product is CSASRKLAGGPPSYEQYF.

This clonotype was recorded only once. The J gene is TRBJ1-1, the V gene TRBV7-9, with unresolved D. V was pared by 5 bases and J by 7 bases, with 14 bases between. The CDR3 runs 13 residues. Germline V CDR1 and CDR2: SEHNR, FQNEAQ (reference sequence). The CDR3 coding sequence is TGTGCCAGCAGCCCTTGGGTGCGTAGTGAAGCTTTCTTT. Encoded protein: CASSPWVRSEAFF. Filled out from reference TRBV7-9 and TRBJ1-1, the complete variable domain reads DTGVSQNPRHKITKRGQNVTFRCDPISEHNRLYWYRQTLGQGPEFLTYFQNEAQLEKSRLLSDRFSAERPKGSFSTLEIQRTEQGDSAMYLCASSPWVRSEAFFGQGTRLTVV.

This clonotype was seen a few times. Here the CDR3 DNA reads TGTGCCAGCAGTGACGGAACAGGGGAGAGCAATGAGCAGTTCTTC. It encodes CASSDGTGESNEQFF. The chain carries TRBV25-1 and TRBJ2-1, with 7 bases aligning to TRBD1. This CDR3 has 15 amino acids. Germline CDR1 and CDR2: MGHDK and SYGVNS. V was clipped by 3 bases and J by 6 bases; unmatched bases: 8.

As concerns this clonotype: This is likely an artifact of a read error, given a far larger clone one base away. The V gene is TRBV6-5, the J gene TRBJ2-1; a weak D match, TRBD2 (5 bases). The CDR3 covers 11 residues. Germline V CDR1 and CDR2: MNHEY, SVGAGI. CDR3 in DNA: TGTGCCAGCAGTGACTACAATGAGCGGTTCTTC. Translated, it gives CASSDYNERFF.

The chain is built from TRBV28 and TRBJ2-7, with 7 bases identical to TRBD2. V was pared by 6 bases and J by 2 bases, with 10 bases of the junction left unmatched. The CDR3 has 15 residues. Germline-derived CDR1 and CDR2 are MDHEN and SYDVKM. The CDR3 protein is CASSSPGLSPYEQYF. Written as DNA, the CDR3 is TGTGCCAGCAGCTCGCCGGGACTAAGCCCCTACGAGCAGTACTTC.

CDR3 amino acids: CATSDSGQEETQYF. DNA for the CDR3: TGTGCCACCAGTGATTCGGGGCAGGAAGAGACCCAGTACTTC. This chain connects TRBV24-1 to TRBJ2-5; D possibly matches TRBD1 or TRBD2 (5 bases each). The CDR3 loop spans 14 amino acids. CDR1 and CDR2 from the germline V gene are KGHDR and SFDVKD. Trimming removed 2 bases from V and 3 bases from J, with 9 bases in between.

Ten or more counts support this clonotype. The chain uses TRBV27 and TRBJ2-5; 7 nucleotides align to TRBD1. Germline V CDR1 and CDR2: MNHEY, SMNVEV (reference sequence). The CDR3 runs to 14 residues. V dropped 5 bases and J dropped 5; count of bases not matched to a gene: 8. As DNA, the CDR3 is TGTGCCAGCAGTGAAGGGACAGAGGTCGAGACCCAGTACTTC. Its protein product is CASSEGTEVETQYF.

The chain uses TRBV10-3 and TRBJ1-1; D gene unclear. Looked up from germline, CDR1 is ENHRY and CDR2 is SYGVKD. V gave up 3 bases and J gave up 1 base, with 9 bases separating them. This CDR3 contains 14 residues. This CDR3 is CAISEYRQNTEAFF. The DNA for the CDR3 is TGTGCCATCAGTGAATATAGGCAGAACACTGAAGCTTTCTTT.

Notes on this clonotype: At one boundary the junction diverges from the germline segment, which might be a read error. The genes are TRBV14 and TRBJ2-1; 9 bases align to TRBD2. The CDR3 loop spans 15 amino acids. Germline loops: CDR1 SGHDN, CDR2 FVKESK. This CDR3 reads CASSQTSGSYNGQFF. As DNA, the CDR3 is TGTGCCAGCAGCCAGACTAGCGGCTCCTACAATGGGCAGTTCTTC. Drawing the rest from reference TRBV14 and TRBJ2-1, the complete variable domain is EAGVTQFPSHSVIEKGQTVTLRCDPISGHDNLYWYRRVMGKEIKFLLHFVKESKQDESGMPNNRFLAERTGGTYSTLKVQPAELEDSGVYFCASSQTSGSYNGQFFGPGTRLTVL.